This TCR beta chain was recovered during a study of Ad26.COV2.S vaccination and SARS-CoV-2 variants. Study details: Enrollment placed the donor in the COV1001 Ad26.COV2.S trial arm. Study-wide results and caveats: Substantial response breadth was reportedly seen for spike-specific CD8+ and CD4+ T cells after vaccination. Measurements of TCR breadth and depth may have given underestimates of the total T cell responses.

Specified treatment: about 20 received Ad26.COV2.S at low or high dose, single or two shots; about five received placebo; per-sample allocation not given. Following the first vaccine or placebo injection, samples were taken on day 63. Profiling relied on immunoSEQ multiplex PCR, and the TCRdb table lists in-frame clones only, not all of them. The sample has 400,000 or so clones; approximately 90% are singletons. With respect to this clone: Its target is unknown.

The junction had 6 bases not matched to a gene; V was cut back by 4 bases and J by 8 bases. The CDR3 has 14 amino acids. Per the germline V gene, CDR1 is SGHRS and CDR2 is YFSETQ. The receptor comes from a person aged 18-60 years who received the Ad26.COV2.S COVID-19 vaccine or a placebo. This chain connects TRBV5-1 to TRBJ1-4, with 9 bases identical to TRBD1. Sequenced here: peripheral blood, sampled in a trial of Ad26.COV2.S vaccine versus placebo. The CDR3 DNA reads as TGCGCCAGCAGCCCGGGACAGGGTCACGAAAAACTGTTTTTT. This translates into CASSPGQGHEKLFF. The full variable domain, completed using reference TRBV5-1 and TRBJ1-4, is KAGVTQTPRYLIKTRGQQVTLSCSPISGHRSVSWYQQTPGQGLQFLFEYFSETQRNKGNFPGRFSGRQFSNSRSEMNVSTLELGDSALYLCASSPGQGHEKLFFGSGTQLSVL.